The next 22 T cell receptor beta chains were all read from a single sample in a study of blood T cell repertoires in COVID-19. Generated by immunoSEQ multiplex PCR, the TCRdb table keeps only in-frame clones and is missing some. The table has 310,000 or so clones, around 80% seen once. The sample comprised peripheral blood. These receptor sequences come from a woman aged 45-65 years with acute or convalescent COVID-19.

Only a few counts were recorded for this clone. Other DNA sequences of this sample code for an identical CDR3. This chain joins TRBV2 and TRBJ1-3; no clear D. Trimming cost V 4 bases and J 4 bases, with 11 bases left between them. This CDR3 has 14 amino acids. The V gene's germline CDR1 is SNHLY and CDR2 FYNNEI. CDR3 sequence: CASSGEGRGNTIYF. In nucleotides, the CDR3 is TGTGCCAGCAGTGGAGAAGGCAGGGGAAACACCATATATTTT. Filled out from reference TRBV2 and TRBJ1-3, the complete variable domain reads EPEVTQTPSHQVTQMGQEVILRCVPISNHLYFYWYRQILGQKVEFLVSFYNNEISEKSEIFDDQFSVERPDGSNFTLKIRSTKLEDSAMYFCASSGEGRGNTIYFGEGSWLTVV.

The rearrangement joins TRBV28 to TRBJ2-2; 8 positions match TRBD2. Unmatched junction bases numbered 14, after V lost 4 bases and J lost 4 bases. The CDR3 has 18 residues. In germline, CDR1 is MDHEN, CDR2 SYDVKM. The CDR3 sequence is CASSSTSGRAVSTGELFF. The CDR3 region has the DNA TGTGCCAGCAGTTCAACCTCCGGGAGGGCAGTAAGCACCGGGGAGCTGTTTTTT.

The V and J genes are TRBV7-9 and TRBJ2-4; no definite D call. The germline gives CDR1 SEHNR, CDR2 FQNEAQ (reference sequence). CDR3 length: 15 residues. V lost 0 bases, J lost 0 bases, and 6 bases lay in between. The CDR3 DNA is TGTGCCAGCAGCTTAGCCCCAGTAGCCAAAAACATTCAGTACTTC. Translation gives CASSLAPVAKNIQYF.

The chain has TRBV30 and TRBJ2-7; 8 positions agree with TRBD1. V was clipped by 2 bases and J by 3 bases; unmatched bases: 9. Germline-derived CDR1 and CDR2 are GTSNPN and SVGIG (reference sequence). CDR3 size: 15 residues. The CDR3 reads CAWSRQGLPHYEQYV. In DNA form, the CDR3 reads TGTGCCTGGAGTCGACAGGGGCTACCCCACTACGAGCAGTACGTC.

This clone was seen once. CDR3 amino acids: CASSDRGTDTQYF. The CDR3, as DNA: TGTGCCAGCAGTGACAGGGGCACAGATACGCAGTATTTT. The rearrangement uses TRBV6-1 and TRBJ2-3, with D maybe TRBD1 (5 bases). The CDR3 runs 13 residues. Deletions cut 3 bases from V and 1 base from J, with 5 bases between. CDR1 is MNHNS, CDR2 SASEGT, per germline.

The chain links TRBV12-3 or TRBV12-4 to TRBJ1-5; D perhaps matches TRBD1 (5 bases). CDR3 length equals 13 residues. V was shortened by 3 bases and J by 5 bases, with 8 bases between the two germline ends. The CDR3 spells CASSFGRDQPQHF. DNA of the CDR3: TGTGCCAGCAGTTTTGGCAGGGATCAGCCCCAGCATTTT.

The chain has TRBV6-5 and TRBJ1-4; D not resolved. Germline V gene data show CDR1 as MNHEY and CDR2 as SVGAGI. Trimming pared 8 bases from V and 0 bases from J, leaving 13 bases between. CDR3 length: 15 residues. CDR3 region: CASAYVYATNEKLFF. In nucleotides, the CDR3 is TGTGCCAGCGCCTACGTCTATGCAACTAATGAAAAACTGTTTTTT.

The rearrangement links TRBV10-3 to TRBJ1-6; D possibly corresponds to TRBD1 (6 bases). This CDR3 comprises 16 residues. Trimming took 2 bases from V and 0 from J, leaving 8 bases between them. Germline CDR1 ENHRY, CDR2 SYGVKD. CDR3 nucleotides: TGTGCCATCAGTGAGGACAGGAGCTCCTATAATTCACCCCTCCACTTT. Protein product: CAISEDRSSYNSPLHF.

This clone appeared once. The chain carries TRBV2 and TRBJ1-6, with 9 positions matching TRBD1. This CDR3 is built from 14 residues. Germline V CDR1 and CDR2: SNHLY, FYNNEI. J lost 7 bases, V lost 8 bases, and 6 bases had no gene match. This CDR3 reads CASLVGQGNSPLHF. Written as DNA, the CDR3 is TGTGCCAGCCTAGTCGGACAGGGGAATTCACCCCTCCACTTT.

The CDR3 nucleotides read TGCGCCAGCAGCCCGAAGGCTCTAGCGGGGGGGAACACCGGGGAGCTGTTTTTT. Amino acid sequence: CASSPKALAGGNTGELFF. This chain connects TRBV5-1 to TRBJ2-2; 11 nucleotides line up with TRBD2. The V and J ends lost 4 bases and 1 base, in that order; junction bases with no gene match: 9. The CDR3 spans 18 residues. The germline CDR1 and CDR2 sequences are SGHRS and YFSETQ.

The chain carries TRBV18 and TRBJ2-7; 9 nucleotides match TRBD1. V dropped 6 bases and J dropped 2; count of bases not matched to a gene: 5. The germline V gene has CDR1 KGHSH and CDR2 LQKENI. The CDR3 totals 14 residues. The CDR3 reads CASSSGTGTYEQYF. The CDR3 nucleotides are TGTGCCAGCTCCTCCGGGACAGGGACCTACGAGCAGTACTTC.

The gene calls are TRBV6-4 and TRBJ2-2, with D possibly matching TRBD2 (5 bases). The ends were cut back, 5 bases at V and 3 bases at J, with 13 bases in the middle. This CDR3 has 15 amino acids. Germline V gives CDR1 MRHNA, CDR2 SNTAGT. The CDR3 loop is CASSRETVHTGELFF. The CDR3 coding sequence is TGTGCCAGCAGTAGGGAGACGGTTCACACCGGGGAGCTGTTTTTT.

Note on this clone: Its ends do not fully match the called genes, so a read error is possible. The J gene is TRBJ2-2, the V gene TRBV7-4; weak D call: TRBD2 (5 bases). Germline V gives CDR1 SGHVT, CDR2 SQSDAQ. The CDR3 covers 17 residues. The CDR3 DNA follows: TGTGCCAGCAGCTTACTAAGGTCGGAAAAACAACACCGGGGAGCTGTTTTT. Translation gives CASSLLRSEKQHRGAVF. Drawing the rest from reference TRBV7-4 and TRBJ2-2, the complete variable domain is GAGVSQSPRYKVAKRGRDVALRCDSISGHVTLYWYRQTLGQGSEVLTYSQSDAQRDKSGRPSGRFSAERPERSVSTLKIQRTEQGDSAVYLCASSLLRSEKQHRGAVFGEGSRLTVL.

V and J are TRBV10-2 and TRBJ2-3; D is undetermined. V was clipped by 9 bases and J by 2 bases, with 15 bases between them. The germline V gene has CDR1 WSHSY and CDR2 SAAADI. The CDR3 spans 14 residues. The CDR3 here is CASQKEPSTDTQYF. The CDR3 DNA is TGCGCCAGTCAGAAGGAGCCTTCCACAGATACGCAGTATTTT.

Here the CDR3 reads CAIGREGNIQYF. The CDR3 coding sequence is TGTGCCATCGGACGGGAGGGAAACATTCAGTACTTC. The J gene is TRBJ2-4, the V gene TRBV11-2, with TRBD2 identical over 8 bases. V dropped 10 bases and J dropped 6; count of bases not matched to a gene: 5. CDR1 and CDR2 from the germline V gene are SGHAT and FQNNGV. CDR3 size: 12 residues.

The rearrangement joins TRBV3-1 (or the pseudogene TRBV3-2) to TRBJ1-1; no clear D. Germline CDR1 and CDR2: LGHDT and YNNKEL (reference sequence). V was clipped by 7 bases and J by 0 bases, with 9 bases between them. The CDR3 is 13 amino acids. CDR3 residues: CASTRDMNTEAFF. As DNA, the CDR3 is TGTGCCAGCACCCGAGACATGAACACTGAAGCTTTCTTT.

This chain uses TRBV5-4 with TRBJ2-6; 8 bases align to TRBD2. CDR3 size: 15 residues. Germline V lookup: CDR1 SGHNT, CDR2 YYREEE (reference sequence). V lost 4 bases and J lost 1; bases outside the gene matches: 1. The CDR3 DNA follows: TGTGCCAGCAGCCGGGAGGGATCTGGGGCCAACGTCCTGACTTTC. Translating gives CASSREGSGANVLTF. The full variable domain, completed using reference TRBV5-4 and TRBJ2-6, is ETGVTQSPTHLIKTRGQQVTLRCSSQSGHNTVSWYQQALGQGPQFIFQYYREEENGRGNFPPRFSGLQFPNYSSELNVNALELDDSALYLCASSREGSGANVLTFGAGSRLTVL.

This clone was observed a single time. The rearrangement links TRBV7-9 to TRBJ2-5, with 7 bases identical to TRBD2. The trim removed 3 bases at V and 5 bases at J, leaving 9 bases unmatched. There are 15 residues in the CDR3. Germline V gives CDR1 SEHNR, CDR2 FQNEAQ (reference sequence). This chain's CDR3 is CASSFVQGGKETQYF. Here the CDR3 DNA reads TGTGCCAGCAGCTTTGTCCAGGGAGGGAAGGAGACCCAGTACTTC.

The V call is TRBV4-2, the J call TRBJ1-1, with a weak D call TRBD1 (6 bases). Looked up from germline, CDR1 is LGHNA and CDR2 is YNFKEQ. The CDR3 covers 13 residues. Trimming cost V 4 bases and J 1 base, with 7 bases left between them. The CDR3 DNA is TGTGCCAGCAGCCCGACAGGGAACACTGAAGCTTTCTTT. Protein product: CASSPTGNTEAFF.

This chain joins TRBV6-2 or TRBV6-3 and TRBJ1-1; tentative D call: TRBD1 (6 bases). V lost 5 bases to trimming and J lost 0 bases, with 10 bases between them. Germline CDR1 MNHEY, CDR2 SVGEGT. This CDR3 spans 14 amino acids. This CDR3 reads CASSRDTLNTEAFF. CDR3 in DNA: TGTGCCAGCAGTAGGGACACCCTGAACACTGAAGCTTTCTTT.

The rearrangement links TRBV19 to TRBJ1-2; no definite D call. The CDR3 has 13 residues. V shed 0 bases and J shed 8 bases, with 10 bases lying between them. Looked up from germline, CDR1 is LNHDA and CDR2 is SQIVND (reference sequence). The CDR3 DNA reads TGTGCCAGTAGTATAGAAAGCGGTCAGGGCTACACCTTC. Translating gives CASSIESGQGYTF.

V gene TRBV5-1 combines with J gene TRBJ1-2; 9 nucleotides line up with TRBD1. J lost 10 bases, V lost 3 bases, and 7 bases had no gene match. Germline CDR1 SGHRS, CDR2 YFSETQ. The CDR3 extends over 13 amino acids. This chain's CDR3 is CASSWTGEEDYTF. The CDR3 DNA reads TGCGCCAGCAGCTGGACAGGGGAGGAGGACTACACCTTC.